This is a list of T cell receptor beta chains from one sample in a study of cytomegalovirus exposure and HLA in healthy donors. TCRdb keeps only in-frame clones here, not all; method: immunoSEQ multiplex PCR. Among roughly 150,000 clones listed, nearly 90% were seen once. Sequencing was carried out using PBMCs. These TCRs come from a woman aged 18 to 35 in good health and CMV-seropositive. Each CDR3 is given with its conserved first and last residue. Each record gives: V gene, CDR3 length, clone size, J gene, D gene, CDR3 DNA, CDR3 protein. A D gene is named only where the DNA matches it firmly. Only some rows state a clone size, as once, few, many or a class for expanded clones.

>TRBV28|14|NA|TRBJ1-1|TRBD1
TGTGCCAGCAACTCCGGGACAGGGCTCGCCGAAGCTTTCTTT
CASNSGTGLAEAFF
>TRBV7-8|16|NA|TRBJ2-1|TRBD2
TGTGCCAGCAGCCCGCGAATAGCGGGAGTTGGGAATGAGCAGTTCTTC
CASSPRIAGVGNEQFF
>TRBV9|16|NA|TRBJ1-2|TRBD1
TGTGCCAGCAGCGAACCTCGGGACAGAACTAACTATGGCTACACCTTC
CASSEPRDRTNYGYTF
>TRBV11-2|17|NA|TRBJ2-1|TRBD2
TGTGCCAGCAGCTTAAGTGCTAGCGGGAGGGCTAGTGATGAGCAGTTCTTC
CASSLSASGRASDEQFF
>TRBV5-1|14|NA|TRBJ1-2|NA
TGCGCCAGCAGCTTTAAGAGCGGTAACTATGGCTACACCTTC
CASSFKSGNYGYTF
>TRBV12-5|14|NA|TRBJ2-2|NA
TGTGCTAGTGGTTTGGGGGGCCACACCGGGGAGCTGTTTTTT
CASGLGGHTGELFF
>TRBV7-2|14|NA|TRBJ2-3|TRBD2
TGTGCCAGCAGCTTAGGTATAGCGGGAGATACGCAGTATTTT
CASSLGIAGDTQYF
>TRBV7-3|20|NA|TRBJ2-2|TRBD2
TGTGCCAGCAGCTTAGCTGGGGGGCTAGCGGGAGGGCCAGGCACCGGGGAGCTGTTTTTT
CASSLAGGLAGGPGTGELFF
>TRBV9|16|NA|TRBJ2-3|TRBD2
TGTGCCAGCAGCGTAGCGAGCGGGAGGGGCACAGATACGCAGTATTTT
CASSVASGRGTDTQYF
>TRBV5-4|13|NA|TRBJ2-1|NA
TGTGCCAGCAGCTTGGACAGCCACAATGAGCAGTTCTTC
CASSLDSHNEQFF
>TRBV9|14|few|TRBJ1-2|TRBD1
TGTGCCAGTAAAATGCGGGACAGCTCAAGTGGCTACACCTTC
CASKMRDSSSGYTF
>TRBV19|13|few|TRBJ1-5|NA
TGTGCCAGTACCTCGGGAAGCAATCAGCCCCAGCATTTT
CASTSGSNQPQHF
>TRBV11-3|14|NA|TRBJ2-7|NA
TGTGCCAGCAGCTTAGGGGCCCTGGGGGGCGAGCAGTACTTC
CASSLGALGGEQYF
>TRBV10-3|17|NA|TRBJ2-5|TRBD2
TGTGCCATCAGTGAGGGTAGCGGGAGGGGGTACCAAGAGACCCAGTACTTC
CAISEGSGRGYQETQYF
>TRBV18|15|NA|TRBJ2-5|TRBD2
TGTGCCAGCTCACCTGGACTAGCGGGGTGGGAGACCCAGTACTTC
CASSPGLAGWETQYF
>TRBV5-4|15|NA|TRBJ2-1|NA
TGTGCCAGCAGTCATCAAACAGGAACGTACAATGAGCAGTTCTTC
CASSHQTGTYNEQFF
>TRBV7-9|11|NA|TRBJ2-2|NA
TGTGCCTCTGGACAGTCACCGGAGCTGTTTTTT
CASGQSPELFF
>TRBV2|15|NA|TRBJ2-7|TRBD1
TGTGCCAGCAGTGTTGGACAGGGGGGCACCTACGAGCAGTACTTC
CASSVGQGGTYEQYF
>TRBV28|13|NA|TRBJ2-1|TRBD2
TGTGCCAGCAGTTCGCCTTCGGGACTAGCTCTGTTCTTC
CASSSPSGLALFF
>TRBV9|14|NA|TRBJ2-2|NA
TGTGCCAGCAGCGCGGGGAGTGGCACCGGGGAGCTGTTTTTT
CASSAGSGTGELFF
>TRBV29-1|13|once|TRBJ2-3|NA
TGCAGCGTTGAAGTAGTTACTACAGATACGCAGTATTTT
CSVEVVTTDTQYF
>TRBV7-9|15|NA|TRBJ2-5|NA
TGTGCCAGCAGCTTAAAGGCGGGGCTAGAAGAGACCCAGTACTTC
CASSLKAGLEETQYF
>TRBV19|15|NA|TRBJ1-5|TRBD1
TGTGCCAGTAGTGCGGACAGGGGTGGCAATCAGCCCCAGCATTTT
CASSADRGGNQPQHF
>TRBV5-1|14|NA|TRBJ2-5|NA
TGCGCCAGCAGCCCTCCTAGCGCCGCGGAGACCCAGTACTTC
CASSPPSAAETQYF
>TRBV28|13|NA|TRBJ2-1|TRBD1
TGTGCCAGCAGGGGGGACAGGGGCAATGAGCAGTTCTTC
CASRGDRGNEQFF
>TRBV25-1|14|NA|TRBJ2-7|TRBD1
TGTGCCAGCAGTGACAGGACAGGGACCTACGAGCAGTACTTC
CASSDRTGTYEQYF
>TRBV4-1|19|NA|TRBJ2-6|NA
TGCGCCAGCAGCTCCGCCCCCTTAACAGTTTCCTCTGGGGCCAACGTCCTGACTTTC
CASSSAPLTVSSGANVLTF
>TRBV9|13|NA|TRBJ1-1|NA
TGTGCCAGCAGGGAACAGCCTAACACTGAAGCTTTCTTT
CASREQPNTEAFF
>TRBV12-1|14|NA|TRBJ2-2|NA
TGTGCCAGCGCACTCGGCAAGGGGACCGGGGAGCTGTTTTTT
CASALGKGTGELFF
>TRBV6-5|16|once|TRBJ2-4|TRBD2
TGTGCCAGCAGTTCTCGGGGGAGGGCCGCCAAAAACATTCAGTACTTC
CASSSRGRAAKNIQYF
>TRBV18|12|NA|TRBJ1-1|NA
TGTGCCAGCTCGTCGGAGGCCACTGAAGCTTTCTTT
CASSSEATEAFF
>TRBV27|15|NA|TRBJ2-5|TRBD2
TGTGCCAGCAGTTTCCTTGGGGCGGGAGGGGAGACCCAGTACTTC
CASSFLGAGGETQYF
>TRBV6-6|13|NA|TRBJ2-5|NA
TGTGCCAGCAGTTACGCAGGGAAAGAGACCCAGTACTTC
CASSYAGKETQYF
>TRBV18|15|NA|TRBJ2-7|TRBD1
TGTGCCAGCTCAACTACGGGACAGGCCAATTACGAGCAGTACTTC
CASSTTGQANYEQYF
>TRBV19|16|NA|TRBJ1-3|NA
TGTGCCAGTAGTATAGTTGCTGGGAGCTCTGGAAACACCATATATTTT
CASSIVAGSSGNTIYF
>TRBV7-8|16|NA|TRBJ1-2|TRBD1
TGTGCCAGCAGCTTCGGGGGACAGGGGTTTTTTGATGGCTACACCTTC
CASSFGGQGFFDGYTF
>TRBV9|13|NA|TRBJ2-3|NA
TGTGCCAGCAGCGTAGTTTTCGGAGATACGCAGTATTTT
CASSVVFGDTQYF
>TRBV11-3|13|NA|TRBJ1-1|NA
TGTGCCAGCGCCAATGGGAGGGCCACTGAAGCTTTCTTT
CASANGRATEAFF
>TRBV9|17|NA|TRBJ2-1|TRBD2
TGTGCCAGCAGCGTAGTAGGGCGTGCGGGAGGGCCAGATGAGCAGTTCTTC
CASSVVGRAGGPDEQFF
>TRBV27|14|once|TRBJ2-1|NA
TGTGCCAGCAGTTCCCCGGGGTCAGGGGGGGAGCAGTTCTTC
CASSSPGSGGEQFF
>TRBV7-8|12|NA|TRBJ2-5|NA
TGTGCCAGCAGCTTAGCATTTGGCTTGCAGTACTTC
CASSLAFGLQYF
>TRBV7-3|15|NA|TRBJ2-5|TRBD2
TGTGCCAGCAGCTTACTTAGCGGGCGACAAGAGACCCAGTACTTC
CASSLLSGRQETQYF
>TRBV11-2|14|NA|TRBJ2-7|NA
TGTGCCAGCAGCTTAGTCTTTGGCGGGACGGAGCAGTACTTC
CASSLVFGGTEQYF